This T cell receptor beta chain is drawn from a study of T-cell reconstitution after alpha-beta-depleted transplantation in children. Germline V gives CDR1 SQVTM, CDR2 ANQGSEA. V dropped 6 bases and J dropped 2 bases, with 5 bases sitting between them. This CDR3 region has 11 residues. Unique molecular identifiers were used to barcode this TCRbeta library. TCRdb recomputed calls from the PCR reads with MiXCR, one row per CDR3 protein. The repertoire holds about 540,000 distinct CDR3 sequences, with around 19% as singletons. Sequencing used PBMCs from the stem cell graft donor, obtained from the stem cell graft. The sequence was collected from a human donor who donated a stem cell graft to a child with acute lymphoblastic leukemia. The rearrangement uses TRBV29-1 and TRBJ2-1, with unresolved D. CDR3 nucleotide sequence: TGCAGCGTGTCTACCTACAATGAGCAGTTCTTC. Translated, it gives CSVSTYNEQFF.